The 7 T cell receptor beta chains in this list originate from one sample, sequenced in a study of cytomegalovirus exposure and HLA in healthy donors. A multiplex PCR was run with 60 Vbeta primers and 13 Jbeta primers. Profiled with immunoSEQ multiplex PCR; TCRdb holds only in-frame clones, not every one. The sample includes around 95,000 clones, roughly 82% of them seen just once. Source material: PBMCs. These receptors were taken from a man aged 25-45 years in good health and CMV-seropositive.

This chain uses TRBV2 with TRBJ2-5; weak D call: TRBD1 (6 bases). There are 14 residues in the CDR3. From germline, CDR1 is SNHLY and CDR2 FYNNEI. The V and J ends lost 7 bases and 5 bases respectively, with 17 bases between them. As DNA, the CDR3 is TGTGCCAGCAAGACAGGCCCTCCGGGGGAGACCCAGTACTTC. This sequence encodes CASKTGPPGETQYF.

The V gene is TRBV6-5, the J gene TRBJ2-5; the D gene is possibly TRBD2 (5 bases). The tail of the sequence fits TRBJ2-7 better, so the J call may be wrong. This CDR3 has 15 residues. CDR1 and CDR2 from the germline V gene are MNHEY and SVGAGI. CDR3 residues: CASSYSEGVSYEQYF. In DNA, the CDR3 is TGTGCCAGCAGTTACAGTGAGGGAGTCTCCTACGAGCAGTACTTC.

CDR3 coding DNA: TGTGCCAGCAGTGACTGGGGACAGGGAAGCGGCAATCAGCCCCAGCATTTT. It is translated as CASSDWGQGSGNQPQHF. V gene TRBV6-1 combines with J gene TRBJ1-5, with 9 bases aligning to TRBD1. CDR1 and CDR2 from the germline V gene are MNHNS and SASEGT. CDR3 length: 17 amino acids. J was trimmed by 2 bases and V by 3 bases; bases with no gene match: 8.

V usage is TRBV28 and J usage is TRBJ2-5, with TRBD2 matching over 7 bases. The last part of the DNA fits TRBJ2-7 better; the J call may be wrong. The CDR3 loop spans 17 amino acids. Germline assignment: CDR1 MDHEN and CDR2 SYDVKM. This CDR3 is CASRRTSSGAESYEQYF. The CDR3 coding sequence is TGTGCCAGCAGAAGGACTAGTTCAGGAGCCGAATCCTACGAGCAGTACTTC.

The V gene is TRBV19, the J gene TRBJ1-2, with TRBD1 as a possible D gene (5 bases). The length of the CDR3 is 14 residues. Trimming removed 2 bases from V and 3 bases from J, with 10 bases in between. The germline V gene encodes CDR1 LNHDA and CDR2 SQIVND (reference sequence). The CDR3 reads CASSILGVDYGYTF. The DNA of the CDR3 is TGTGCCAGTAGTATATTAGGGGTGGACTATGGCTACACCTTC.

The chain combines TRBV2 with TRBJ2-5, with 8 bases lining up with TRBD1. The DNA end lines up better with TRBJ2-7; the J call may be wrong. The CDR3 length is 12 residues. CDR1 and CDR2 (germline): SNHLY, FYNNEI. The CDR3 region has the DNA TGTGCGTCCCGGGACAGGCCCTACGAGCAGTACTTC. Its translation: CASRDRPYEQYF.

This clone turned up a few times. The chain carries TRBV27 and TRBJ2-3; TRBD2 matches 11 bases. The CDR3 spans 14 residues. J lost 5 bases, V lost 9 bases, and 7 bases had no gene match. Per the germline V gene, CDR1 is MNHEY and CDR2 is SMNVEV (reference sequence). The CDR3 nucleotides are TGTGCCAGTAGCGGGAGGGCCAAGGGAGATACGCAGTATTTT. This encodes CASSGRAKGDTQYF.